The 4 T cell receptor beta chains listed next were all sequenced from one sample in a study of human T cells and chemical hapten exposure. Using its own MiXCR run on the RACE reads, TCRdb lists one record per CDR3 protein. The table shows roughly 380,000 distinct CDR3 sequences, with more than 4.5% occurring only once. The time point was: patch test 1, 2 weeks after DPC sensitization. Stated treatment: therapeutic diphenylcyclopropenone sensitization with weekly scalp DPC. The starting material was whole blood, obtained in connection with sensitization to the hapten diphenylcyclopropenone (DPC). These receptor sequences come from a woman in her 50s with alopecia areata. Some clones in this sample may be carry-over from other donors' samples.

This clonotype showed up just a few times. This chain joins TRBV3-1 and TRBJ2-1; 10 positions match TRBD2. This CDR3 is built from 16 residues. After removal of 5 bases from V and 9 bases from J, the junction contained 13 bases not matched to a gene. Germline CDR1 is LGHDT and CDR2 is YNNKEL (reference sequence). CDR3 DNA: TGTGCCAGCAGCTCAAGGCCGCTAGCGGGAGAGAGTGAGCAGTTCTTC. Amino acids: CASSSRPLAGESEQFF.

This clonotype was found many times. V and J are TRBV29-1 and TRBJ2-1; 12 bases line up with TRBD2. Losses at the gene ends were 6 bases for V and 6 bases for J; bases not matched to a gene: 9. CDR1 is SQVTM, CDR2 ANQGSEA, per germline. CDR3 length: 15 residues. DNA of the CDR3: TGCAGCGTCGATCTCCCGGGACTAGCGGGCAATGAGCAGTTCTTC. Translating it yields CSVDLPGLAGNEQFF.

This clonotype was counted many times. The rearrangement links TRBV3-1 to TRBJ1-4; 8 bases are a match to TRBD1. Germline assignment: CDR1 LGHDT and CDR2 YNNKEL (reference sequence). V lost 4 bases, J lost 7 bases, and 11 bases stayed unmatched. The CDR3 length is 16 residues. This CDR3 is CASSLGQGSISEKLFF. The DNA for the CDR3 is TGTGCCAGCAGCCTCGGACAGGGAAGTATTAGTGAAAAACTGTTTTTT.

The CDR3 nucleotides read TGCGCCAGCAGCCAAGGACAGGGCTCATACCAAGAGACCCAGTACTTC. This codes for CASSQGQGSYQETQYF. The gene calls are TRBV4-3 and TRBJ2-5; 7 nucleotides line up with TRBD1. The CDR3 contains 16 residues. CDR1 and CDR2 (germline): LGHNA, YSLEER. V lost 1 base to trimming and J lost 0 bases; unmatched junction nucleotides: 5.